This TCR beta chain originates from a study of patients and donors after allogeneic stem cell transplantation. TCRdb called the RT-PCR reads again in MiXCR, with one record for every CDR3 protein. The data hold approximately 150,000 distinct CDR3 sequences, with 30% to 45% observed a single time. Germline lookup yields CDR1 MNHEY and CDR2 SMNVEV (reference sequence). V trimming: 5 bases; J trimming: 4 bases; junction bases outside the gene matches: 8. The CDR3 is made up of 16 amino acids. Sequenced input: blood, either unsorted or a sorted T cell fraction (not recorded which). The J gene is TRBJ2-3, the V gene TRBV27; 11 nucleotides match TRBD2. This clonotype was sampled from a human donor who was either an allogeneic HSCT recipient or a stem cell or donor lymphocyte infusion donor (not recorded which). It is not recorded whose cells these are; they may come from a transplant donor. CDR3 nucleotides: TGTGCCAGCAGTGCCCGGTATAGCGGGGGGGCAGATACGCAGTATTTT. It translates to CASSARYSGGADTQYF.